The clone carrying this T cell receptor beta chain was counted ten times or more. Its antigen is unidentified. This sample is drawn from a study of CD8 T cells in ankylosing spondylitis. Findings and limits, study-wide: Reported data indicate significant enrichment of disease-linked clones within matched ankylosing spondylitis synovial fluid. Ankylosing spondylitis blood appeared to carry a characteristic TCR beta motif of roughly 8 highly homologous variants.

Quantitative barcoded 5'-RACE was used to prepare TCR beta libraries. TCRdb re-analysed the 5' RACE reads in MiXCR, keeping a single row per CDR3 protein. The sample includes around 490,000 distinct CDR3 sequences, about 5.7% of them seen just once. V was clipped by 0 bases and J by 7 bases, with 17 bases between them. The germline gives CDR1 SGHRS, CDR2 YFSETQ. This CDR3 comprises 16 residues. The source of this sequence is a male donor with ankylosing spondylitis. The V gene is TRBV5-1, the J gene TRBJ1-5; perhaps TRBD1 as D (5 bases). The source material was blood, either unsorted or a sorted T cell fraction (not recorded which). CDR3 nucleotide sequence: TGCGCCAGCAGCTTGGGGGGACCCTCCACGGGGCAGCCCCAGCATTTT. Encoded protein: CASSLGGPSTGQPQHF.